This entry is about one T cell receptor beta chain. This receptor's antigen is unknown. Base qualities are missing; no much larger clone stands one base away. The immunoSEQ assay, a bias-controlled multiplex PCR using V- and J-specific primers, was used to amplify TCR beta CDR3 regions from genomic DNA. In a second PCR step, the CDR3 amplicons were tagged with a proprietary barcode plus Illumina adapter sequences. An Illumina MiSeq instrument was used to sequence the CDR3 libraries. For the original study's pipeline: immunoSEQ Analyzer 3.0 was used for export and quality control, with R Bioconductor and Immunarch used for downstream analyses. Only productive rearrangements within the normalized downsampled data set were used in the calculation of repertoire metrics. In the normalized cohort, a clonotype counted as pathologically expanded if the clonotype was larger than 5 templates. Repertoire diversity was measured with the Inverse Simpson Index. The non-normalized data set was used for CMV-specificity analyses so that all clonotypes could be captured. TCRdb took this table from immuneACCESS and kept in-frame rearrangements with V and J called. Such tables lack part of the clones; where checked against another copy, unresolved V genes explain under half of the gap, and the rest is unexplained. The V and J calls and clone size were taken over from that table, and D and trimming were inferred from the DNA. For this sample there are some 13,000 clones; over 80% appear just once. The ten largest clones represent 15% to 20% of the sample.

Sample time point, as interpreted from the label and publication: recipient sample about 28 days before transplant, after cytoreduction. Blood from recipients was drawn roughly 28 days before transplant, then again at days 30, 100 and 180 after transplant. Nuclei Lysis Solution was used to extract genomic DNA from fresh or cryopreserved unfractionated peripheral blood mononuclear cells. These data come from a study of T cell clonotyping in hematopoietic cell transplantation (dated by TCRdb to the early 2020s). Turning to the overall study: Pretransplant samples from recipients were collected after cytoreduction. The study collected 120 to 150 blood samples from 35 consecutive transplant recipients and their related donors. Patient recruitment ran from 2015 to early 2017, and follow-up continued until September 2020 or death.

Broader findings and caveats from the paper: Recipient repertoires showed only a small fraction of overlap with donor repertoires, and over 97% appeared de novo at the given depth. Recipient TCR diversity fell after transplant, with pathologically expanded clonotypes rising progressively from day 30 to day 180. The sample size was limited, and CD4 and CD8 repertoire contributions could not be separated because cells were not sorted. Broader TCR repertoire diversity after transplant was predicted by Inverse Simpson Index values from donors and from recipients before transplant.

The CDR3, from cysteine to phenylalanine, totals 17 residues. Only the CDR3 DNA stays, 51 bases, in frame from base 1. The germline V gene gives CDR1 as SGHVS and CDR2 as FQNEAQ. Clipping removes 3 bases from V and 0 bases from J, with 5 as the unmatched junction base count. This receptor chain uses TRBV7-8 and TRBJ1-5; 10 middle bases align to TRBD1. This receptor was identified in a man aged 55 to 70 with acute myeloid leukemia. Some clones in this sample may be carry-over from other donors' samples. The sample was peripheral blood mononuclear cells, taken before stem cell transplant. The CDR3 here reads CASSFGTGAGSNQPQHF. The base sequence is TGTGCCAGCAGCTTTGGGACAGGGGCGGGTAGCAATCAGCCCCAGCATTTT.